Each of the 13 T cell receptor beta chains below was sequenced from the same sample in a study of T cell repertoires in cytomegalovirus infection (dated by TCRdb to the late 2010s). These receptors have no identified antigens. The meaning of the sample's treatment or condition label: in vitro stimulation with specific CMV peptide epitopes to enrich CMV-specific T cells. Sequencing took place on an Illumina HiSeq 1500. In TCRdb, the public reads were trimmed at Q25 with fastp and aligned with MiXCR, with productive beta chains retained. Rows matching on CDR3 protein sequence are summarized as one entry with the most common DNA and genes. Within this sample are approximately 910,000 distinct CDR3 sequences, with 31% of them counted one time only. Over 10% of the sample goes to the ten largest clones. The source material was cultured CD8+ T cells from PBMCs, sampled from culture after CMV antigen stimulation. All receptors derive from a human donor in good health (CMV status not recorded). Some clones in this sample may be carry-over from other donors' samples.

This clonotype was found many times. The genes are TRBV7-6 and TRBJ2-1; 12 positions agree with TRBD2. This CDR3 comprises 15 residues. Germline CDR1 is SGHVS and CDR2 is FNYEAQ. V lost 5 bases, J lost 7 bases, and 6 bases stayed unmatched. CDR3 protein: CASSPLAGGTNEQFF. The DNA for the CDR3 is TGTGCCAGCAGCCCGCTAGCGGGGGGGACAAATGAGCAGTTCTTC.

With regard to this clonotype: This may be a read error: a much more frequent sequence differs by one nucleotide. The chain carries TRBV7-2 and TRBJ2-1; possible D gene TRBD1, 5 bases. The CDR3 is 14 residues long. Trimming cost V 5 bases and J 5 bases, with 13 bases left between them. Per the germline V gene, CDR1 is SGHTA and CDR2 is FQGNSA. CDR3 DNA: TGTGCCAGCAGCGACCGGACAACCAACAATGAGCAGTTCTTC. As protein: CASSDRTTNNEQFF.

This clonotype came up a few times. The CDR3 region is CASSSLDRGLRNSPLHF. DNA for the CDR3: TGTGCCAGCAGCTCTCTGGACAGGGGGCTACGGAATTCACCCCTCCACTTT. This chain links TRBV7-2 with TRBJ1-6; 11 bases map to TRBD1. The V gene's germline CDR1 is SGHTA and CDR2 FQGNSA. The CDR3 is made up of 17 amino acids. V shed 4 bases, J shed 7 bases, and the junction held 9 bases outside the gene matches.

This chain uses TRBV6-5 with TRBJ2-2; weak D call: TRBD2 (6 bases). This CDR3 contains 15 residues. CDR1 MNHEY and CDR2 SVGAGI come from the germline V gene. Trimming took off 5 bases at V and 6 bases at J, with 16 bases between the two ends. The CDR3 DNA reads TGTGCCAGCAGTATTTTCTCGGGAGACGCCGGGGAGCTGTTTTTT. Translation gives CASSIFSGDAGELFF.

The sample holds many counts of this clonotype. The chain uses TRBV7-2 and TRBJ2-1, with TRBD2 matching over 10 bases. V lost 5 bases, J lost 7 bases, and 14 bases stayed unmatched. Germline V gene data show CDR1 as SGHTA and CDR2 as FQGNSA. The CDR3 consists of 17 residues. The CDR3, as DNA: TGTGCCAGCAGCCCGATACAGCTAGCGGGGGCGGGGAATGAGCAGTTCTTC. Encoded protein: CASSPIQLAGAGNEQFF.

This rearrangement joins TRBV29-1 to TRBJ1-2, with D possibly TRBD1 on 5 matching bases. Trimming removed 4 bases from V and 10 bases from J, with 16 bases in between. The CDR3 has 12 amino acids. The germline V gene encodes CDR1 SQVTM and CDR2 ANQGSEA. This chain's CDR3 is CSVVQGGAPYTF. The DNA for the CDR3 is TGCAGCGTTGTTCAGGGAGGGGCCCCCTACACCTTC.

The sample holds a few counts of this clonotype. The chain employs TRBV7-6 and TRBJ2-2; tentative D call: TRBD2 (5 bases). The germline gives CDR1 SGHVS, CDR2 FNYEAQ. The CDR3 length is 15 residues. With 3 bases removed from V and 4 bases from J, the gap between germline ends came to 12 bases. The chain's CDR3 is CASSFDAGGTGELFF. The CDR3 DNA reads TGTGCCAGCAGCTTTGATGCAGGAGGCACCGGGGAGCTGTTTTTT.

The gene calls are TRBV28 and TRBJ1-2; D remains ambiguous. Trimming removed 4 bases from V and 6 bases from J, with 12 bases in between. Germline V gene sequence: CDR1 MDHEN, CDR2 SYDVKM. The CDR3 extends over 13 amino acids. CDR3 DNA: TGTGCCAGCAGTTATTCCACATTCGATGGCTACACCTTC. This translates into CASSYSTFDGYTF.

The V gene is TRBV6-2 or TRBV6-3, the J gene TRBJ2-1; 11 nucleotides line up with TRBD1. The length of the CDR3 is 16 residues. Germline CDR1 reads MNHEY; CDR2 reads SVGEGT. Trimming at V came to 3 bases and at J to 6 bases, leaving 7 bases not matched to a gene. The CDR3 DNA reads TGTGCCAGCAGTTATTCCCCCGGGACAGGGGGCAATGAGCAGTTCTTC. Its protein is CASSYSPGTGGNEQFF.

The chain carries TRBV2 and TRBJ1-2; TRBD1 aligns across 12 bases. CDR1 is SNHLY, CDR2 FYNNEI, per germline. This CDR3 region has 15 residues. Germline trimming cut 6 bases from V and 8 bases from J; bases unmatched to any gene: 10. In DNA, the CDR3 is TGTGCCAGCAGCGCCTTGGGACAGGGGGCGCAAGGCTACACCTTC. Translated, it gives CASSALGQGAQGYTF.

CDR3 in DNA: TGCAGTGCTAGGGGGGACGATTTGACCCAGCATTTT. Translating it yields CSARGDDLTQHF. The chain combines TRBV20-1 with TRBJ1-5, with D maybe TRBD1 (5 bases). V was cut by 3 bases and J by 11 bases, with 14 bases left in between. The CDR3 length is 12 residues. Germline CDR1 reads DFQATT; CDR2 reads SNEGSKA (reference sequence).

This clonotype was picked up a small number of times. V is TRBV19 and J is TRBJ1-1; D possibly corresponds to TRBD1 (5 bases). Germline V gives CDR1 LNHDA, CDR2 SQIVND (reference sequence). The length of the CDR3 is 14 residues. Trimming left V 5 bases short and J 1 base short, with 11 bases between. The CDR3 here is CASSAEGWNTEAFF. The CDR3 DNA reads TGTGCCAGTAGTGCAGAGGGGTGGAACACTGAAGCTTTCTTT.

This chain links TRBV11-2 with TRBJ2-3; the D is unclear. Trimming pared 7 bases from V and 5 bases from J, leaving 13 bases between. CDR1 SGHAT and CDR2 FQNNGV come from the germline V gene. There are 13 residues in the CDR3. The CDR3 region is CASTPNAIDTQYF. DNA for the CDR3: TGTGCCAGCACCCCCAACGCTATAGATACGCAGTATTTT. Looking up the rest from reference TRBV11-2 and TRBJ2-3 gives the full variable domain: EAGVAQSPRYKIIEKRQSVAFWCNPISGHATLYWYQQILGQGPKLLIQFQNNGVVDDSQLPKDRFSAERLKGVDSTLKIQPAKLEDSAVYLCASTPNAIDTQYFGPGTRLTVL.